The 15 T cell receptor beta chains below all came from one sample that was sequenced in a study of blood T cell repertoires in COVID-19. Measured with immunoSEQ multiplex PCR; TCRdb has only the in-frame clones, and not every one. The repertoire holds about 130,000 clones, with approximately 80% as singletons. The sample consisted of peripheral blood. The receptors were gathered from a man in his 70s with acute or convalescent COVID-19.

The chain recombines TRBV9 with TRBJ2-3, with a weak D call TRBD2 (6 bases). Trimming removed 4 bases at V and 2 bases at J, with 14 bases between. Germline CDR1 and CDR2: SGDLS and YYNGEE. The CDR3 has 15 amino acids. Written as DNA, the CDR3 is TGTGCCAGCAGCCCCCCGGGGGTACCCACAGATACGCAGTATTTT. Translating it yields CASSPPGVPTDTQYF.

The CDR3 sequence: CASSPPRGGDNMYNEQFF. The CDR3 DNA sequence: TGTGCCAGCAGCCCCCCTCGGGGTGGGGATAATATGTACAATGAGCAGTTCTTC. This chain connects TRBV7-9 to TRBJ2-1, with D tentatively TRBD2 (5 bases). Trimming removed 5 bases from V and 4 bases from J, with 24 bases in between. Germline V gene sequence: CDR1 SEHNR, CDR2 FQNEAQ (reference sequence). This CDR3 comprises 18 residues.

This clone has only one observation. V is TRBV15 and J is TRBJ1-1, with 8 bases fitting TRBD1. The germline V gene has CDR1 LNHNV and CDR2 YYDKDF (reference sequence). The CDR3 is 16 amino acids. V trimming: 7 bases; J trimming: 5 bases; junction bases outside the gene matches: 15. The CDR3 nucleotides read TGTGCCACCAACTTCGCCTCACAGGGGGGGCGAACTGAAGCTTTCTTT. Translated, it gives CATNFASQGGRTEAFF.

The V call is TRBV7-3, the J call TRBJ2-1; weak D call: TRBD2 (5 bases). Trimming pared 1 base from V and 9 bases from J, leaving 16 bases between. This CDR3 contains 15 residues. CDR1 and CDR2 (germline): SGHTA, FQGTGA. CDR3 DNA sequence: TGTGCCAGCAGCTTAAGTAGCCCAGGAGAGGGTGAGCAGTTCTTC. Translating gives CASSLSSPGEGEQFF.

The chain links TRBV3-1 (or the pseudogene TRBV3-2) to TRBJ1-5, with 7 nucleotides matching TRBD1. J was trimmed by 0 bases and V by 1 base; bases with no gene match: 3. The germline gives CDR1 LGHDT, CDR2 YNNKEL (reference sequence). The CDR3 extends over 16 amino acids. As DNA, the CDR3 is TGTGCCAGCAGCCAAGCGACAGGGAGTAGCAATCAGCCCCAGCATTTT. This sequence encodes CASSQATGSSNQPQHF.

This rearrangement joins TRBV6-5 to TRBJ2-2; 9 bases are a match to TRBD1. Trimming cost V 6 bases and J 6 bases; bases outside gene matches: 5. This CDR3 is built from 14 residues. The germline gives CDR1 MNHEY, CDR2 SVGAGI. The DNA for the CDR3 is TGTGCCAGCAGGGGACAGGGCGGGGCCGGGGAGCTGTTTTTT. This codes for CASRGQGGAGELFF.

In its sample, this clone was seen many times. The rearrangement links TRBV18 to TRBJ1-2; tentatively, D is TRBD1 (5 bases). The CDR3 sequence is 14 residues long. The germline gives CDR1 KGHSH, CDR2 LQKENI. Trimming removed 6 bases at V and 4 bases at J, with 15 bases between. The CDR3 DNA reads TGTGCCAGCTCGATAACTGGGACTTCCTATGGCTACACCTTC. Its protein product is CASSITGTSYGYTF.

This rearrangement joins TRBV19 to TRBJ1-6, with unresolved D. The CDR3 length is 11 residues. CDR1 LNHDA and CDR2 SQIVND come from the germline V gene (reference sequence). V dropped 5 bases and J dropped 10 bases, with 6 bases sitting between them. CDR3 protein: CASSGSSPLHF. CDR3 nucleotide sequence: TGTGCCAGTAGTGGGAGCTCACCCCTCCACTTT.

V usage is TRBV9 and J usage is TRBJ2-7; 9 positions match TRBD1. Germline assignment: CDR1 SGDLS and CDR2 YYNGEE. With V trimmed by 0 bases and J by 7 bases, 8 bases remained unmatched. The CDR3 totals 15 residues. In DNA, the CDR3 is TGTGCCAGCAGCGTAGAGACAGGGGGGACCCGGGAGCAGTACTTC. This translates into CASSVETGGTREQYF.

The V and J genes are TRBV2 and TRBJ2-7; D may be TRBD1 (5 bases). This CDR3 is 13 amino acids long. Germline V lookup: CDR1 SNHLY, CDR2 FYNNEI. V gave up 7 bases and J gave up 2 bases, with 12 bases separating them. The CDR3 is CASTPGIPYEQYF. The CDR3 bases are TGTGCCAGCACCCCAGGGATCCCCTACGAGCAGTACTTC.

The chain combines TRBV6-6 with TRBJ1-5; D is ambiguous. This CDR3 region has 14 residues. Germline lookup yields CDR1 MNHNY and CDR2 SVGAGI (reference sequence). V lost 4 bases and J 3 bases, leaving 10 bases between the germline ends. This CDR3 reads CASSSSVANQPQHF. DNA of the CDR3: TGTGCCAGCAGTTCCTCCGTGGCCAATCAGCCCCAGCATTTT.

This chain connects TRBV5-1 to TRBJ2-3, with 9 nucleotides matching TRBD2. This CDR3 spans 16 amino acids. With V trimmed by 3 bases and J by 0 bases, 5 bases remained unmatched. CDR1 is SGHRS, CDR2 YFSETQ, per germline. The CDR3 here is CASSSPSGKSTDTQYF. The DNA for the CDR3 is TGCGCCAGCAGCTCTCCTAGCGGGAAAAGCACAGATACGCAGTATTTT.

There are a few counts of this clone. The V gene is TRBV5-1, the J gene TRBJ1-6; 8 bases match TRBD1. Germline CDR1 reads SGHRS; CDR2 reads YFSETQ. J was trimmed by 2 bases and V by 5 bases; bases with no gene match: 9. This CDR3 is 17 amino acids long. The CDR3 spells CASRIGQGGTYNSPLHF. CDR3 in DNA: TGCGCCAGCAGAATCGGACAGGGTGGGACCTATAATTCACCCCTCCACTTT. The variable domain in full, with the rest retrieved from reference TRBV5-1 and TRBJ1-6, is KAGVTQTPRYLIKTRGQQVTLSCSPISGHRSVSWYQQTPGQGLQFLFEYFSETQRNKGNFPGRFSGRQFSNSRSEMNVSTLELGDSALYLCASRIGQGGTYNSPLHFGNGTRLTVT.

The V gene is TRBV3-1 (or the pseudogene TRBV3-2), the J gene TRBJ2-6; D gene uncertain. V gave up 3 bases and J gave up 0 bases, with 3 bases separating them. The CDR3 consists of 14 residues. The germline V gene encodes CDR1 LGHDT and CDR2 YNNKEL (reference sequence). The CDR3 nucleotides are TGTGCCAGCAGCCAGCGCTCTGGGGCCAACGTCCTGACTTTC. Translated: CASSQRSGANVLTF.

The rearrangement uses TRBV2 and TRBJ2-1; 8 positions match TRBD2. The CDR3 contains 15 residues. V was pared by 6 bases and J by 8 bases, with 12 bases of the junction left unmatched. Germline-derived CDR1 and CDR2 are SNHLY and FYNNEI. DNA for the CDR3: TGTGCCAGCAGAGTTCGTAGCGGGGTAGGCGATGAGCAGTTCTTC. Translated, it gives CASRVRSGVGDEQFF. Filled out from reference TRBV2 and TRBJ2-1, the complete variable domain reads EPEVTQTPSHQVTQMGQEVILRCVPISNHLYFYWYRQILGQKVEFLVSFYNNEISEKSEIFDDQFSVERPDGSNFTLKIRSTKLEDSAMYFCASRVRSGVGDEQFFGPGTRLTVL.